The sequence of this T cell receptor (beta chain) was determined in a study of T-cell reconstitution after alpha-beta-depleted transplantation in children. Study-level results: Several hundred expanded graft clones reportedly supplied alpha-beta T cells about two months after transplant. T-cell counts and diversity were attributed mostly to newly produced T cells one year after transplant. For some patients, TCRbeta diversity was high at day 60 because of recipient T cells and thymic progenitors that survived.

Concerning this clonotype itself: The antigen remains undetermined.

TCRbeta library construction was performed incorporating unique molecular identifiers. TCRdb redid the calling of the PCR reads with MiXCR, one entry per CDR3 protein. The sample has about a million distinct CDR3 sequences, about 26% seen once. Sequenced material: PBMCs, mostly from graft donor cells, taken 360 days after TCRalphabeta/CD19-depleted stem cell transplant. This receptor was obtained from a boy less than two years old who had a stem cell transplant for SCID, so the T cells may come from the graft donor.

The DNA for the CDR3 is TGCGCCAGCAGCTTGGAGGGACAGGGTTTGGAGACCCAGTACTTC. This sequence encodes CASSLEGQGLETQYF. The rearrangement links TRBV5-1 to TRBJ2-5; TRBD1 agrees at 9 bases. Germline lookup yields CDR1 SGHRS and CDR2 YFSETQ. V shed 0 bases and J 5 bases; nucleotides not matched to a gene: 5. This CDR3 is 15 amino acids long.